These T cell receptor beta chains were read from a single sample in a study of T cell responses to AZD1222 COVID-19 vaccine. The data were produced by immunoSEQ multiplex PCR, yet TCRdb's version contains in-frame clones alone and is incomplete. This table has about 140,000 clones, just over 85% appearing once. The sequences come from peripheral blood, collected on day 0 of AZD1222 vaccination. These receptors originate from an adult in good health. CDR3s include the opening cysteine and the closing phenylalanine or tryptophan. The order of the fields is D gene, J gene, clone size, V gene, CDR3 protein, CDR3 DNA. The D gene is left open where the match is weak. Clone size is shown for a subset of rows, as once, few, many or a class of expanded clone.

D: -
J: TRBJ1-2
size: -
V: TRBV2
CDR3: CASTLSMGYLLGYTF
DNA: TGTGCCAGCACCTTGTCAATGGGATACCTATTGGGCTACACCTTC

D: -
J: TRBJ1-1
size: -
V: TRBV28
CDR3: CASSLRGRFHSTEAFF
DNA: TGTGCCAGCAGTTTAAGGGGAAGGTTCCATTCCACTGAAGCTTTCTTT

D: -
J: TRBJ2-1
size: -
V: TRBV5-1
CDR3: CASNPLGYNEQFF
DNA: TGCGCCAGCAATCCCCTGGGGTACAATGAGCAGTTCTTC

D: -
J: TRBJ2-1
size: once
V: TRBV5-4
CDR3: CASSETGSHNEQFF
DNA: TGTGCCAGCAGCGAGACAGGTTCCCACAATGAGCAGTTCTTC

D: -
J: TRBJ1-5
size: -
V: TRBV29-1
CDR3: CSVNGGENGPNQPQHF
DNA: TGCAGCGTCAACGGAGGGGAAAACGGGCCTAATCAGCCCCAGCATTTT

D: TRBD1
J: TRBJ1-1
size: -
V: TRBV10-3
CDR3: CAISGQTGRSPEAFF
DNA: TGTGCCATCAGTGGCCAGACAGGGAGGTCGCCTGAAGCTTTCTTT

D: -
J: TRBJ2-1
size: -
V: TRBV9
CDR3: CASSVVSSNEQFF
DNA: TGTGCCAGCAGCGTAGTCTCCTCCAATGAGCAGTTCTTC

D: -
J: TRBJ2-1
size: -
V: TRBV5-4
CDR3: CASSFKGLGYNEQFF
DNA: TGTGCCAGCAGCTTCAAAGGGCTAGGATACAATGAGCAGTTCTTC

D: -
J: TRBJ2-7
size: -
V: TRBV7-9
CDR3: CASSRDSSYEQYF
DNA: TGTGCCAGCAGCCGTGACAGTTCCTACGAGCAGTACTTC

D: TRBD2
J: TRBJ2-2
size: -
V: TRBV9
CDR3: CASSGLATTGELFF
DNA: TGTGCCAGCAGCGGACTAGCGACCACCGGGGAGCTGTTTTTT

D: -
J: TRBJ2-7
size: -
V: TRBV7-2
CDR3: CASSLVGGRQYEQYF
DNA: TGTGCCAGCAGCTTAGTTGGGGGGCGTCAGTACGAGCAGTACTTC

D: -
J: TRBJ1-5
size: -
V: TRBV5-1
CDR3: CASSPSGLSGSQPQHF
DNA: TGCGCCAGCAGCCCTTCGGGGTTGAGCGGGAGCCAGCCCCAGCATTTT

D: TRBD2
J: TRBJ2-5
size: -
V: TRBV24-1
CDR3: CATSDLTSGKETQYF
DNA: TGTGCCACCAGTGATTTGACTAGCGGGAAAGAGACCCAGTACTTC

D: -
J: TRBJ2-3
size: few
V: TRBV12-3/TRBV12-4
CDR3: CASSPLGTQYF
DNA: TGTGCCAGCAGCCCCCTCGGTACGCAGTATTTT

D: -
J: TRBJ1-1
size: -
V: TRBV12-3/TRBV12-4
CDR3: CASGDRAEAFF
DNA: TGTGCCAGCGGCGACCGAGCTGAAGCTTTCTTT

D: -
J: TRBJ1-1
size: -
V: TRBV5-1
CDR3: CASSPGTANTEAFF
DNA: TGCGCCAGCAGCCCCGGGACCGCGAACACTGAAGCTTTCTTT

D: -
J: TRBJ1-5
size: -
V: TRBV18
CDR3: CASSRYTGFKEPQHF
DNA: TGTGCCAGCTCACGATATACAGGGTTTAAAGAGCCCCAGCATTTT

D: -
J: TRBJ1-6
size: -
V: TRBV28
CDR3: CASSPRGYNSPLHF
DNA: TGTGCCAGCAGTCCCCGCGGGTATAATTCACCCCTCCACTTT

D: -
J: TRBJ1-1
size: once
V: TRBV2
CDR3: CASSDRGGGSRSPEAFF
DNA: TGTGCCAGCAGTGACCGGGGCGGCGGGAGTAGAAGTCCTGAAGCTTTCTTT

D: -
J: TRBJ1-5
size: -
V: TRBV24-1
CDR3: CATSDKLGQNQPQHF
DNA: TGTGCCACCAGTGATAAGCTCGGCCAGAATCAGCCCCAGCATTTT

D: -
J: TRBJ2-2
size: -
V: TRBV24-1
CDR3: CATSDNRETGELFF
DNA: TGTGCCACCAGTGATAACAGGGAAACCGGGGAGCTGTTTTTT

D: -
J: TRBJ2-7
size: -
V: TRBV27
CDR3: CASSVSGSYEQYF
DNA: TGTGCCAGCAGTGTATCCGGCTCCTACGAGCAGTACTTC

D: -
J: TRBJ1-2
size: -
V: TRBV4-3
CDR3: CASSQALTSSYGYTF
DNA: TGCGCCAGCAGCCAAGCCCTGACGAGTTCCTATGGCTACACCTTC

D: -
J: TRBJ2-1
size: -
V: TRBV27
CDR3: CASSWGGGGTSYNEQFF
DNA: TGTGCCAGCAGTTGGGGCGGGGGCGGTACCTCCTACAATGAGCAGTTCTTC

D: -
J: TRBJ1-4
size: once
V: TRBV5-8
CDR3: CASSLELTEKLFF
DNA: TGTGCCAGCAGCTTGGAACTTACTGAAAAACTGTTTTTT

D: TRBD1
J: TRBJ1-3
size: few
V: TRBV7-2
CDR3: CASSFGTGSSGNTIYF
DNA: TGTGCCAGCAGCTTCGGGACAGGATCTTCTGGAAACACCATATATTTT

D: -
J: TRBJ1-2
size: few
V: TRBV28
CDR3: CASSQTGLDGYTF
DNA: TGTGCCAGCAGTCAAACAGGGTTAGATGGCTACACCTTC